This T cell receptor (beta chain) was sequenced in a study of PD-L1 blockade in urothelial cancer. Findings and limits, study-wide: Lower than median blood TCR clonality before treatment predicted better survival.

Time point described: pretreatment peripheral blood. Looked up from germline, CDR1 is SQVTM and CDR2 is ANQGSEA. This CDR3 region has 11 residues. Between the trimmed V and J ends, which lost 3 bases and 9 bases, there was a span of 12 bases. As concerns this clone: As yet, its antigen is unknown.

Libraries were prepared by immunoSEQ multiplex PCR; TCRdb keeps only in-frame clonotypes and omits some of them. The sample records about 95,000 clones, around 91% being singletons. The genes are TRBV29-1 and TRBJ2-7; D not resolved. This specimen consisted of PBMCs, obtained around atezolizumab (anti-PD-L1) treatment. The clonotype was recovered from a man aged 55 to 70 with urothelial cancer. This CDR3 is CSVEAAGRQYF. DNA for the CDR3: TGCAGCGTTGAGGCGGCCGGCCGGCAGTACTTC.